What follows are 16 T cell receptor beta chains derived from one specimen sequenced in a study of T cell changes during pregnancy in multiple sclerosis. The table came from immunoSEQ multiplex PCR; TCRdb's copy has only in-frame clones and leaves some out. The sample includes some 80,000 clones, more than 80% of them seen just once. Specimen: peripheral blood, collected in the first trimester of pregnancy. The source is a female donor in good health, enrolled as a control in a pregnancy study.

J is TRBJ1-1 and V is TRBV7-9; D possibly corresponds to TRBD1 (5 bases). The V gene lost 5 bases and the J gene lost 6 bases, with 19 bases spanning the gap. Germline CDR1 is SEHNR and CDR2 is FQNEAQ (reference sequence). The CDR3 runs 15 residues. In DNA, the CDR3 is TGTGCCAGCAGCCCCCTGGCAGGGAAGGGGCCTGAAGCTTTCTTT. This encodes CASSPLAGKGPEAFF.

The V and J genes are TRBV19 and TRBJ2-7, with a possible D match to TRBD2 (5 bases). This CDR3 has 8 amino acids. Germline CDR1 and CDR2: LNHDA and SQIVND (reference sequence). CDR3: CGGFEQYF. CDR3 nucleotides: TGTGGCGGGTTCGAGCAGTACTTC.

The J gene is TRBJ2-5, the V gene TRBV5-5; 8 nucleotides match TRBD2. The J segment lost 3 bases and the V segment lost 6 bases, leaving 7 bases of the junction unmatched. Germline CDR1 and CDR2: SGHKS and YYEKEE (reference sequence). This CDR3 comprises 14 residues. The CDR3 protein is CASTRTSGKETQYF. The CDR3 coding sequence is TGTGCCAGCACCAGAACTAGCGGAAAAGAGACCCAGTACTTC.

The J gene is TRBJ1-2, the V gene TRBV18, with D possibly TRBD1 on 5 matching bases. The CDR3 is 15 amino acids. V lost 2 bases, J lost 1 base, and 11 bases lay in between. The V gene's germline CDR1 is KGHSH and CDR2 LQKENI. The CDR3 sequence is CASSPDSAFNYGYTF. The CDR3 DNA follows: TGTGCCAGCTCACCAGACAGCGCGTTTAACTATGGCTACACCTTC.

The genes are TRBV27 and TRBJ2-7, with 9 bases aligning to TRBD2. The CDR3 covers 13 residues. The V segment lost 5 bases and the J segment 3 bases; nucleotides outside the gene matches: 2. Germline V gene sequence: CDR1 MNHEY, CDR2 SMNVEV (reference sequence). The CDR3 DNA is TGTGCCAGCAGTAGCGGGAGGCTCTACGAGCAGTACTTC. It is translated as CASSSGRLYEQYF.

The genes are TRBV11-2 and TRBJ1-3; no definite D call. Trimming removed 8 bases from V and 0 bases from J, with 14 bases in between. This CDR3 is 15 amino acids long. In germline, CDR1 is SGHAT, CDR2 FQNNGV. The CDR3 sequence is CASRQSLSSGNTIYF. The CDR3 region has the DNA TGTGCCAGCCGCCAGTCCTTAAGCTCTGGAAACACCATATATTTT. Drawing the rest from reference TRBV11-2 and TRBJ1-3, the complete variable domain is EAGVAQSPRYKIIEKRQSVAFWCNPISGHATLYWYQQILGQGPKLLIQFQNNGVVDDSQLPKDRFSAERLKGVDSTLKIQPAKLEDSAVYLCASRQSLSSGNTIYFGEGSWLTVV.

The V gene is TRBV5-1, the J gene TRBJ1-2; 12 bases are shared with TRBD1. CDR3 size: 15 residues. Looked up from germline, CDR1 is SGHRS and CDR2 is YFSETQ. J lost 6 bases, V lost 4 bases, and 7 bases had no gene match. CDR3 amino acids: CASSNPGTGGDGYTF. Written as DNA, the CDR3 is TGCGCCAGCAGCAACCCCGGGACAGGGGGCGATGGCTACACCTTC.

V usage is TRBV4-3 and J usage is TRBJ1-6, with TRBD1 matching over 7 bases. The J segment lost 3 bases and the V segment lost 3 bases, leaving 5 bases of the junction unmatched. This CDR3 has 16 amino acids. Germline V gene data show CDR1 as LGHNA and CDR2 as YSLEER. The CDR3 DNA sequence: TGCGCCAGCAGCCAGACAGGGTTCGTCTATAATTCACCCCTCCACTTT. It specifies CASSQTGFVYNSPLHF.

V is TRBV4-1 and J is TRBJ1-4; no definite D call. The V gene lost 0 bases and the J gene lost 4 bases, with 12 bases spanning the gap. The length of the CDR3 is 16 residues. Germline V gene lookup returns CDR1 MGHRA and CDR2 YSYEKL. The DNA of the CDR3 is TGCGCCAGCAGCCAAGATGCAGCAGGCCTTAATGAAAAACTGTTTTTT. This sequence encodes CASSQDAAGLNEKLFF.

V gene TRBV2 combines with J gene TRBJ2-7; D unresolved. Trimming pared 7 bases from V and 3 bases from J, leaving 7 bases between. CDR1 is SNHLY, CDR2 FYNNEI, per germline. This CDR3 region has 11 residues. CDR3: CASTVHYEQYF. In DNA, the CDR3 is TGTGCCAGCACAGTTCACTACGAGCAGTACTTC. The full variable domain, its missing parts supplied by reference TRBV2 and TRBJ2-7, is EPEVTQTPSHQVTQMGQEVILRCVPISNHLYFYWYRQILGQKVEFLVSFYNNEISEKSEIFDDQFSVERPDGSNFTLKIRSTKLEDSAMYFCASTVHYEQYFGPGTRLTVT.

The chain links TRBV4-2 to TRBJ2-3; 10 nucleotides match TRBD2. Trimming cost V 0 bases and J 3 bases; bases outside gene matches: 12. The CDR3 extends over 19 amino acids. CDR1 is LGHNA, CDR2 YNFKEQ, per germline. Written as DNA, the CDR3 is TGTGCCAGCAGCCAAGAGGGGGGAGCGGGGGGGGTAACAACAGATACGCAGTATTTT. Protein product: CASSQEGGAGGVTTDTQYF.

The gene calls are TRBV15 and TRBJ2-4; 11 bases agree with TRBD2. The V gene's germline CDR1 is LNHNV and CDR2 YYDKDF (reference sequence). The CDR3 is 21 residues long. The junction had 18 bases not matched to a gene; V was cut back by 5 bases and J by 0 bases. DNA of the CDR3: TGTGCCACCAGCTCGGAGGGGTGGGGGACTAGCGGAACTATAGCCAAAAACATTCAGTACTTC. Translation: CATSSEGWGTSGTIAKNIQYF.

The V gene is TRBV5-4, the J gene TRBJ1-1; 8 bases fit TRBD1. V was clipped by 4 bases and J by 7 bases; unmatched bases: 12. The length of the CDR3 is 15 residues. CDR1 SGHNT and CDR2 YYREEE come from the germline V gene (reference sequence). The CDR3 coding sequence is TGTGCCAGCAGCCGGTTTGGGACAGGCGGGAATGAAGCTTTCTTT. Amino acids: CASSRFGTGGNEAFF.

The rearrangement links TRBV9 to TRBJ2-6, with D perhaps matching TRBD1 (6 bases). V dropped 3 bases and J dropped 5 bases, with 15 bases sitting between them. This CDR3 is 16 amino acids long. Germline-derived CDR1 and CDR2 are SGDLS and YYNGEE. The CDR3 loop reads CASSAGAQLRANVLTF. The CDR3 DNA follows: TGTGCCAGCAGCGCAGGGGCCCAGCTTAGGGCCAACGTCCTGACTTTC.

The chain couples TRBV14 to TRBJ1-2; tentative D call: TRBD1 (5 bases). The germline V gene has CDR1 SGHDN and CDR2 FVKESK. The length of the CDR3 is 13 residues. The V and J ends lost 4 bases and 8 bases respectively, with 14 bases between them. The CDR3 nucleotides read TGTGCCAGCAGCCCAAGCAGGGATTGGGGCTACACCTTC. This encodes CASSPSRDWGYTF.

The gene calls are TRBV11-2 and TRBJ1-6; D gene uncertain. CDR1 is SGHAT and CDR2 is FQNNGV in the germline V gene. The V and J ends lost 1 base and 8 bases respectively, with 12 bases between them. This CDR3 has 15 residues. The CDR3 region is CASSLGYQADSPLHF. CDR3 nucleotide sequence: TGTGCCAGCAGCTTAGGGTACCAGGCAGATTCACCCCTCCACTTT. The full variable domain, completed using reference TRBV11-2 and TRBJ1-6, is EAGVAQSPRYKIIEKRQSVAFWCNPISGHATLYWYQQILGQGPKLLIQFQNNGVVDDSQLPKDRFSAERLKGVDSTLKIQPAKLEDSAVYLCASSLGYQADSPLHFGNGTRLTVT.